Presented here are 14 T cell receptor beta chains from one specimen sequenced in a study of cytotoxic CD8 clonotypes in ibrutinib-treated CLL. TCRdb's copy holds only in-frame clones and misses some; the assay was immunoSEQ multiplex PCR. The table shows about 22,000 clones, with roughly four fifths occurring only once. The source material was PBMCs, sampled before ibrutinib treatment. The receptors here all came from a human donor with chronic lymphocytic leukemia.

This chain joins TRBV28 and TRBJ2-3; D unclear. The CDR3 length is 15 residues. Germline CDR1 reads MDHEN; CDR2 reads SYDVKM. V lost 6 bases and J lost 2, with 15 bases in between. CDR3 nucleotides: TGTGCCAGCAGCACAGCCACACCCGCCACAGATACGCAGTATTTT. The encoded protein is CASSTATPATDTQYF.

J is TRBJ1-4 and V is TRBV30, with D possibly TRBD1 on 6 matching bases. Germline assignment: CDR1 GTSNPN and CDR2 SVGIG (reference sequence). The CDR3 is 18 amino acids. The V gene lost 4 bases and the J gene lost 0 bases, with 21 bases spanning the gap. The CDR3 sequence is CAWIRDPGGGATNEKLFF. The CDR3 nucleotides are TGTGCCTGGATACGGGACCCCGGGGGCGGAGCAACTAATGAAAAACTGTTTTTT.

A few counts support this clone. J is TRBJ2-7 and V is TRBV27, with D possibly being TRBD1 (6 bases). Trimming cost V 0 bases and J 7 bases, with 13 bases left between them. The CDR3 has 14 residues. Germline V gene data show CDR1 as MNHEY and CDR2 as SMNVEV (reference sequence). CDR3 amino acids: CASSLSWGLREQYF. The CDR3 nucleotides read TGTGCCAGCAGTTTATCGTGGGGGCTCAGGGAGCAGTACTTC.

A single count supports this clone. V gene TRBV10-1 combines with J gene TRBJ2-5; 9 nucleotides line up with TRBD2. Trimming cost V 8 bases and J 3 bases; bases outside gene matches: 10. The CDR3 is 15 residues long. Per the germline V gene, CDR1 is WNHNN and CDR2 is SYGVQD (reference sequence). This CDR3 reads CASEEGLADKETQYF. Written as DNA, the CDR3 is TGCGCCAGCGAGGAGGGACTAGCAGATAAAGAGACCCAGTACTTC.

This chain links TRBV11-2 with TRBJ2-3; 7 bases line up with TRBD2. This CDR3 comprises 16 residues. The J segment lost 6 bases and the V segment lost 1 base, leaving 10 bases of the junction unmatched. Germline V lookup: CDR1 SGHAT, CDR2 FQNNGV. In DNA form, the CDR3 reads TGTGCCAGCAGCTTAGCGGGTGGCGGGGGAGCGGATACGCAGTATTTT. Translating it yields CASSLAGGGGADTQYF.

V is TRBV7-3 and J is TRBJ2-2, with TRBD2 identical over 10 bases. Germline V lookup: CDR1 SGHTA, CDR2 FQGTGA. J lost 7 bases, V lost 8 bases, and 19 bases had no gene match. The CDR3 totals 18 residues. The CDR3 DNA reads TGTGCCAGCCGGGCTACCACAAGCGGGAGGGCCGGTGGCGGGGAGCTGTTTTTT. This sequence encodes CASRATTSGRAGGGELFF.

The chain carries TRBV30 and TRBJ1-5; unclear D gene. From germline, CDR1 is GTSNPN and CDR2 SVGIG (reference sequence). The CDR3 sequence is 13 residues long. Trimming took 0 bases from V and 1 from J, leaving 4 bases between them. The CDR3 nucleotides are TGTGCCTGGAGTGTGGGGAGCAATCAGCCCCAGCATTTT. This gives the protein CAWSVGSNQPQHF.

The chain carries TRBV28 and TRBJ2-6; no firm D call. With 6 bases removed from V and 0 bases from J, the gap between germline ends came to 12 bases. The length of the CDR3 is 16 residues. Germline assignment: CDR1 MDHEN and CDR2 SYDVKM. CDR3 sequence (DNA): TGTGCCAGCAGCGCTATGCGGAGCTCTGGGGCCAACGTCCTGACTTTC. Translating gives CASSAMRSSGANVLTF.

This chain connects TRBV4-2 to TRBJ2-3; maybe TRBD2 (6 bases). Deletions cut 2 bases from V and 1 base from J, with 13 bases between. The CDR3 extends over 16 amino acids. Germline CDR1 is LGHNA and CDR2 is YNFKEQ. The CDR3 nucleotides are TGTGCCAGCAGCCAAAACCCGGGACTTCGCACAGATACGCAGTATTTT. Protein product: CASSQNPGLRTDTQYF.

V is TRBV12-5 and J is TRBJ1-1; D is perhaps TRBD1 (5 bases). Germline-derived CDR1 and CDR2 are LGHNT and FRNRAP. V was cut by 7 bases and J by 3 bases, with 18 bases left in between. The CDR3 spans 15 residues. In DNA, the CDR3 is TGTGCTAGTGCCCCCCCCTGGACATCTTACACTGAAGCTTTCTTT. This gives the protein CASAPPWTSYTEAFF.

A note on this clone: Other DNA sequences from this sample encode an identical CDR3 as well. The genes are TRBV2 and TRBJ1-1; 9 nucleotides align to TRBD1. The CDR3 is 16 amino acids. The V segment lost 6 bases and the J segment 2 bases; nucleotides outside the gene matches: 10. Germline CDR1 is SNHLY and CDR2 is FYNNEI. CDR3 amino acids: CASRPRRGQGNTEAFF. CDR3 DNA sequence: TGTGCCAGCAGGCCCAGGAGGGGACAGGGAAACACTGAAGCTTTCTTT.

The chain employs TRBV2 and TRBJ1-1; D gene uncertain. This CDR3 region has 14 residues. In germline, CDR1 is SNHLY, CDR2 FYNNEI. The V and J ends lost 7 bases and 4 bases respectively, with 16 bases between them. CDR3 sequence reads: CASTPDGLSTEAFF. In DNA form, the CDR3 reads TGTGCCAGCACACCAGACGGTTTGAGCACTGAAGCTTTCTTT.

The chain employs TRBV7-9 and TRBJ2-7; D call uncertain. This CDR3 is 13 amino acids long. CDR1 is SEHNR and CDR2 is FQNEAQ in the germline V gene (reference sequence). V gave up 6 bases and J gave up 2 bases, with 11 bases separating them. DNA for the CDR3: TGTGCCAGCAGGGATACCCTAGCCTACGAGCAGTACTTC. Protein sequence: CASRDTLAYEQYF.

The V gene is TRBV5-1, the J gene TRBJ2-3; weak D call: TRBD1 (6 bases). In germline, CDR1 is SGHRS, CDR2 YFSETQ. Deletions cut 0 bases from V and 0 bases from J, with 14 bases between. CDR3 length: 17 amino acids. The chain's CDR3 is CASSLAPTGASTDTQYF. As DNA, the CDR3 is TGCGCCAGCAGCTTGGCCCCGACAGGAGCCAGCACAGATACGCAGTATTTT.